Shown below are 2 T cell receptor beta chains from a single sample sequenced in a study of T cell responses to AZD1222 COVID-19 vaccine. Repertoires were generated with immunoSEQ multiplex PCR, while TCRdb's copy carries only in-frame clones and drops some. The repertoire holds some 120,000 clones, about nine tenths seen once, with roughly 1.3% in the top ten. Sequenced here: peripheral blood, sampled on day 0 of AZD1222 vaccination. The receptors stem from an adult in good health.

The chain links TRBV4-1 to TRBJ1-6, with D uncertain. The length of the CDR3 is 16 residues. Between the trimmed V and J ends, which lost 5 bases and 0 bases, there was a span of 11 bases. CDR1 and CDR2 (germline): MGHRA, YSYEKL. CDR3 sequence: CASSLAVGSYNSPLHF. The CDR3 region has the DNA TGCGCCAGCAGCTTGGCTGTGGGCTCCTATAATTCACCCCTCCACTTT.

The chain employs TRBV4-1 and TRBJ1-2, with 9 bases fitting TRBD1. CDR3 size: 16 residues. From germline, CDR1 is MGHRA and CDR2 YSYEKL. Trimming removed 4 bases from V and 4 bases from J; junction bases left unmatched: 10. The CDR3 region has the DNA TGCGCCAGCAGCCTACAGGGGGCACCGATAACCTATGGCTACACCTTC. Its protein product is CASSLQGAPITYGYTF.